This paragraph covers one T cell receptor beta chain sequence. Donors comprised healthy HIV-negative adults lacking recent acute infections or vaccinations. The source of the sample is a study of shared clonotypes between healthy human individuals. Evenly divided among several immunoSEQ plates was the genomic DNA of each subset. Only in-frame clones appear in the TCRdb table, and some are missing; sequencing was by immunoSEQ multiplex PCR. Here the sample spans 2,500,000 or so clones, more than 90% being singletons. The origin of this receptor is a man in his late teens or twenties in good health. The sample taken for sequencing was naive CD4+ T cells sorted from blood. Described subset: CD45RA+ positively selected.

CDR3 protein: CASSRVDNYGYTF. The CDR3, as DNA: TGTGCCAGCAGCCGTGTGGATAACTATGGCTACACCTTC. This chain joins TRBV13 and TRBJ1-2; no clear D. Between the trimmed V and J ends, which lost 5 bases and 1 base, there was a span of 8 bases. Germline CDR1 PRHDT, CDR2 FYEKMQ (reference sequence). The CDR3 has 13 amino acids.